This record concerns one T cell receptor (beta chain) sequence. Data came from immunoSEQ multiplex PCR; TCRdb stores just in-frame clones and leaves some out. Of 140,000 to 150,000 clones detected, 75% to 85% appear once; the ten largest clones hold approximately 10%. The data stem from a study of blood T cell repertoires in COVID-19. The CDR3 is made up of 16 amino acids. Losses at the gene ends were 7 bases for V and 4 bases for J; bases not matched to a gene: 9. CDR1 is SEHNR, CDR2 FQNEAQ, per germline (reference sequence). The clonotype comes from a man aged 55 to 69 with active or convalescent COVID-19. The J gene is TRBJ2-6, the V gene TRBV7-9; 8 bases are a match to TRBD2. The sequenced material came from peripheral blood. The CDR3 loop reads CASTFPGGPGANVLTF. The CDR3 DNA reads TGTGCCAGCACGTTTCCGGGGGGGCCGGGGGCCAACGTCCTGACTTTC.